The present TCR beta chain was sequenced within a study of blood T cell repertoires in COVID-19. Study as a whole: Material from acute and convalescent COVID-19 was sourced from the United States, Italy and Spain. PBMCs, B-cell-depleted T cells, or T cells were the source of the cDNA or gDNA that made up the material.

The CDR3 sequence is 14 residues long. Germline values: CDR1 KGHSH, CDR2 LQKENI. With 10 bases removed from V and 5 bases from J, the gap between germline ends came to 20 bases. A Seattle source enrolled patients during active infection and followed them longitudinally. This clone appeared a few times. Methods used by the authors: Estimation of nucleated cell counts relied on the amplification of reference gene primers. Repertoires were generated with immunoSEQ multiplex PCR, while TCRdb's copy carries only in-frame clones and drops some. That table supplies the V and J calls and clone size; D and trimming were determined from the DNA. The data show over 50,000 clones, 84% seen once.

The TCR sequence derives from a man between 60 and 75 years old with COVID-19, enrolled during active disease. The chain couples TRBV18 to TRBJ2-5, with a weak D call TRBD2 (6 bases). Sequencing used peripheral blood. The CDR3 is CATNRAGRTETQYF. The CDR3 nucleotides read TGTGCCACCAATCGGGCGGGAAGAACGGAGACCCAGTACTTC.